The 26 T cell receptor beta chains below were found in one sample sequenced in a study of blood T cell repertoires in COVID-19. Sequenced by immunoSEQ multiplex PCR; TCRdb stores in-frame clones only, minus some. The sample yields about 150,000 clones, more than 75% seen once. The sequencing input was peripheral blood. Receptors originate from a woman in her fifties or sixties with COVID-19, enrolled during active disease.

This chain uses TRBV18 with TRBJ1-5, with 7 bases lining up with TRBD1. The germline CDR1 and CDR2 sequences are KGHSH and LQKENI. V was pared by 3 bases and J by 3 bases, with 11 bases of the junction left unmatched. The CDR3 covers 17 residues. The CDR3 loop is CASSPAPWDRNNQPQHF. CDR3 bases: TGTGCCAGCTCACCGGCCCCCTGGGACAGAAACAATCAGCCCCAGCATTTT.

This chain connects TRBV11-1 to TRBJ2-1, with 10 bases identical to TRBD2. J lost 7 bases, V lost 2 bases, and 8 bases had no gene match. The CDR3 extends over 16 amino acids. From germline, CDR1 is SGHAT and CDR2 FQDESV (reference sequence). The CDR3 here is CASSLLPGLARNEQFF. CDR3 nucleotide sequence: TGTGCCAGCAGCTTATTACCGGGACTAGCGAGGAATGAGCAGTTCTTC.

V usage is TRBV5-1 and J usage is TRBJ2-5, with 10 bases aligning to TRBD2. Germline trimming cut 1 base from V and 5 bases from J; bases unmatched to any gene: 8. Germline V gives CDR1 SGHRS, CDR2 YFSETQ. The CDR3 length is 16 residues. CDR3 in amino acids: CASSLYQREGRETQYF. CDR3 nucleotide sequence: TGCGCCAGCAGCTTGTACCAGCGGGAGGGCCGGGAGACCCAGTACTTC.

The chain is built from TRBV12-3 or TRBV12-4 and TRBJ2-3, with D hard to call. V was clipped by 7 bases and J by 2 bases, with 4 bases between them. The CDR3 spans 11 residues. The CDR3 region is CASTHTDTQYF. The CDR3 DNA sequence: TGTGCCAGCACCCACACAGATACGCAGTATTTT.

This chain joins TRBV25-1 and TRBJ1-2; D remains ambiguous. From germline, CDR1 is MGHDK and CDR2 SYGVNS. Trimming cost V 5 bases and J 4 bases, with 14 bases left between them. The CDR3 is 14 residues long. For the CDR3, the DNA is TGTGCCAGCAGTCACCCGGGTTCGAGCTATGGCTACACCTTC. Amino acid sequence: CASSHPGSSYGYTF.

The J gene is TRBJ1-2, the V gene TRBV7-9, with D possibly TRBD1 on 5 matching bases. Trimming left V 4 bases short and J 4 bases short, with 13 bases between. The CDR3 sequence is 14 residues long. From germline, CDR1 is SEHNR and CDR2 FQNEAQ (reference sequence). CDR3 in amino acids: CASSSREGSYGYTF. The DNA for the CDR3 is TGTGCCAGCAGCTCCAGGGAGGGGAGCTATGGCTACACCTTC.

The gene calls are TRBV5-6 and TRBJ1-2; weak D call: TRBD1 (6 bases). Germline CDR1 is SGHDT and CDR2 is YYEEEE. The V gene lost 6 bases and the J gene lost 2 bases, with 14 bases spanning the gap. There are 14 residues in the CDR3. DNA of the CDR3: TGTGCCAGCAACCGAGGGGGATCGAACTATGGCTACACCTTC. Its protein is CASNRGGSNYGYTF.

The chain is built from TRBV5-6 and TRBJ2-7; D might be TRBD2 (6 bases). Germline V gene lookup returns CDR1 SGHDT and CDR2 YYEEEE. The CDR3 runs 15 residues. The V gene lost 5 bases and the J gene lost 1 base, with 16 bases spanning the gap. CDR3 DNA: TGTGCCAGCAGTCGCCGACTAGGATCGTCCTACGAGCAGTACGTC. Translating it yields CASSRRLGSSYEQYV.

J is TRBJ1-3 and V is TRBV5-5; D is ambiguous. Germline V gives CDR1 SGHKS, CDR2 YYEKEE (reference sequence). The CDR3 consists of 16 residues. The V end lost 0 bases, the J end lost 0 bases, and 10 bases lay between the germline ends. The CDR3 is CASSLAPGGSGNTIYF. CDR3 bases: TGTGCCAGCAGCTTGGCCCCCGGAGGCTCTGGAAACACCATATATTTT.

The chain carries TRBV7-3 and TRBJ2-1; 14 bases match TRBD2. J was trimmed by 6 bases and V by 5 bases; bases with no gene match: 3. Germline CDR1 reads SGHTA; CDR2 reads FQGTGA. The CDR3 is 15 amino acids. The CDR3 nucleotides read TGTGCCAGCAGCCTTGGGACTAGCGGGAGCAATGAGCAGTTCTTC. Translating gives CASSLGTSGSNEQFF.

The chain combines TRBV14 with TRBJ2-3, with D perhaps matching TRBD2 (5 bases). Trimming pared 0 bases from V and 5 bases from J, leaving 9 bases between. The CDR3 is 14 amino acids. Germline lookup yields CDR1 SGHDN and CDR2 FVKESK. This chain's CDR3 is CASSQEVGGDTQYF. The CDR3 DNA reads as TGTGCCAGCAGCCAAGAGGTCGGAGGAGATACGCAGTATTTT. The full variable domain, with the rest looked up from reference TRBV14 and TRBJ2-3, is EAGVTQFPSHSVIEKGQTVTLRCDPISGHDNLYWYRRVMGKEIKFLLHFVKESKQDESGMPNNRFLAERTGGTYSTLKVQPAELEDSGVYFCASSQEVGGDTQYFGPGTRLTVL.

V gene TRBV3-1 (or the pseudogene TRBV3-2) combines with J gene TRBJ1-5; unclear D gene. This CDR3 region has 15 residues. The germline CDR1 and CDR2 sequences are LGHDT and YNNKEL (reference sequence). Trimming removed 4 bases from V and 1 base from J, with 11 bases in between. CDR3 coding DNA: TGTGCCAGCAGCCTAAATCAACACAGCAATCAGCCCCAGCATTTT. Encoded protein: CASSLNQHSNQPQHF.

The chain joins TRBV5-4 to TRBJ1-1, with TRBD1 identical over 11 bases. The germline gives CDR1 SGHNT, CDR2 YYREEE (reference sequence). The CDR3 loop spans 15 amino acids. The J segment lost 10 bases and the V segment lost 0 bases, leaving 8 bases of the junction unmatched. This CDR3 reads CASSLDPGTGGTAFF. DNA of the CDR3: TGTGCCAGCAGCTTGGACCCCGGGACAGGGGGTACAGCTTTCTTT.

As for this clone: The same CDR3 can be traced to other DNA sequences in this sample. The chain combines TRBV9 with TRBJ2-5; no reliable D call. The CDR3 has 12 amino acids. Per the germline V gene, CDR1 is SGDLS and CDR2 is YYNGEE. The V gene lost 2 bases and the J gene lost 1 base, with 3 bases spanning the gap. The CDR3 loop reads CASSVSQETQYF. DNA of the CDR3: TGTGCCAGCAGCGTCAGCCAAGAGACCCAGTACTTC.

V usage is TRBV9 and J usage is TRBJ2-7; unclear D gene. The germline V and J ends were trimmed by 2 bases and 0 bases, with 9 bases remaining between them. The germline gives CDR1 SGDLS, CDR2 YYNGEE. This CDR3 spans 14 amino acids. The chain's CDR3 is CASSVDTLSYEQYF. CDR3 DNA sequence: TGTGCCAGCAGCGTCGACACCCTCTCCTACGAGCAGTACTTC.

This clone came up a few times. The V gene is TRBV24-1, the J gene TRBJ1-5; 7 bases match TRBD1. Trimming at V came to 4 bases and at J to 5 bases, leaving 10 bases not matched to a gene. The CDR3 totals 16 residues. The germline CDR1 and CDR2 sequences are KGHDR and SFDVKD. CDR3 sequence: CATSDPKTGPHQPQHF. The CDR3 DNA reads as TGTGCCACCAGTGACCCGAAGACAGGGCCACATCAGCCCCAGCATTTT.

This chain links TRBV27 with TRBJ1-1; TRBD1 matches 7 bases. The CDR3 length is 12 residues. V was pared by 5 bases and J by 9 bases, with 6 bases of the junction left unmatched. Germline V lookup: CDR1 MNHEY, CDR2 SMNVEV (reference sequence). The CDR3 DNA is TGTGCCAGCAGTCCAGGGACAGCACAAGCTTTCTTT. Translating gives CASSPGTAQAFF.

The J gene is TRBJ1-2, the V gene TRBV6-2 or TRBV6-3, with D possibly TRBD1 on 5 matching bases. Looked up from germline, CDR1 is MNHEY and CDR2 is SVGEGT. V was shortened by 5 bases and J by 6 bases, with 10 bases between the two germline ends. This CDR3 is built from 12 residues. CDR3 sequence (DNA): TGTGCCAGCAGTCTCCCGGGGGATGGCTACACCTTC. Encoded protein: CASSLPGDGYTF.

In its sample, this clone was seen once. The chain has TRBV7-3 and TRBJ1-1, with TRBD1 as a possible D gene (5 bases). The germline V gene encodes CDR1 SGHTA and CDR2 FQGTGA. V gave up 5 bases and J gave up 2 bases, with 12 bases separating them. This CDR3 comprises 14 residues. CDR3 protein: CASSPGRSNTEAFF. In DNA form, the CDR3 reads TGTGCCAGCAGCCCAGGGCGGTCAAACACTGAAGCTTTCTTT.

This clone has more than one count but fewer than ten. The chain couples TRBV10-3 to TRBJ1-2, with 9 bases fitting TRBD1. The V gene end was trimmed by 6 bases and the J gene end by 4 bases; junction bases not matched to a gene: 9. The CDR3 has 15 amino acids. CDR1 is ENHRY and CDR2 is SYGVKD in the germline V gene. The CDR3 nucleotides are TGTGCCATCAGCCCGAAACAGGGGGCTGTCTATGGCTACACCTTC. Translation: CAISPKQGAVYGYTF.

The V gene is TRBV5-6, the J gene TRBJ2-1; 7 bases are shared with TRBD2. Germline assignment: CDR1 SGHDT and CDR2 YYEEEE. The CDR3 runs to 15 residues. The trim removed 4 bases at V and 6 bases at J, leaving 10 bases unmatched. The CDR3 loop is CASSVRKAGRNEQFF. The CDR3 region has the DNA TGTGCCAGCAGCGTTCGGAAAGCGGGACGCAATGAGCAGTTCTTC.

The chain has TRBV6-5 and TRBJ1-5; no clear D. V gave up 6 bases and J gave up 4 bases, with 7 bases separating them. CDR1 and CDR2 (germline): MNHEY, SVGAGI. The CDR3 sequence is 12 residues long. Here the CDR3 DNA reads TGTGCCAGCAGATTCTTTAATCAGCCCCAGCATTTT. It specifies CASRFFNQPQHF.

The chain uses TRBV13 and TRBJ2-3; 9 positions agree with TRBD1. Germline lookup yields CDR1 PRHDT and CDR2 FYEKMQ (reference sequence). The CDR3 is made up of 16 amino acids. Unmatched junction bases numbered 4, after V lost 3 bases and J lost 0 bases. The chain's CDR3 is CASSFWTGVSTDTQYF. CDR3 nucleotide sequence: TGTGCCAGCAGCTTTTGGACAGGGGTTAGCACAGATACGCAGTATTTT.

The V call is TRBV7-9, the J call TRBJ2-5; 8 positions agree with TRBD1. This CDR3 contains 15 residues. V lost 2 bases and J lost 4; bases outside the gene matches: 6. Germline assignment: CDR1 SEHNR and CDR2 FQNEAQ (reference sequence). The CDR3 loop is CASSLPGTGRETQYF. CDR3 bases: TGTGCCAGCAGCTTACCCGGGACAGGTCGAGAGACCCAGTACTTC.

The V call is TRBV7-9, the J call TRBJ2-1; D ambiguous. In germline, CDR1 is SEHNR, CDR2 FQNEAQ (reference sequence). V was clipped by 1 base and J by 9 bases, with 10 bases between them. The CDR3 is made up of 13 amino acids. DNA of the CDR3: TGTGCCAGCAGCTTAGTACAGACGAGTGAGCAGTTCTTC. Translated, it gives CASSLVQTSEQFF.

The rearrangement uses TRBV6-5 and TRBJ1-1, with D perhaps TRBD1 (5 bases). The CDR3 totals 14 residues. Germline values: CDR1 MNHEY, CDR2 SVGAGI. The ends were cut back, 7 bases at V and 0 bases at J, with 12 bases in the middle. CDR3 sequence: CASTLLRVNTEAFF. CDR3 coding DNA: TGTGCCAGCACCCTTCTCAGGGTGAACACTGAAGCTTTCTTT.